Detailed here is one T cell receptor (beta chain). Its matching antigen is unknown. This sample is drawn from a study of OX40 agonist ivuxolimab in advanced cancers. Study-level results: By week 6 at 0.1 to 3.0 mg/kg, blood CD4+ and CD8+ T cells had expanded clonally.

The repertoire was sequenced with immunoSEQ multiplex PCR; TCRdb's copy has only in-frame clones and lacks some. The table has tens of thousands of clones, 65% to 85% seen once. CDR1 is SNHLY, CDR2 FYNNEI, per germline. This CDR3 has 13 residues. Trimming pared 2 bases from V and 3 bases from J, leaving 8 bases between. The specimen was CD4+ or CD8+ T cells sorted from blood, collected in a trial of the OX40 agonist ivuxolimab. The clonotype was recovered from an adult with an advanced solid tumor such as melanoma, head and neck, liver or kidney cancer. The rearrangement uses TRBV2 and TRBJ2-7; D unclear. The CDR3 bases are TGTGCCAGCAGTGAATCCCCTGGCTACGAGCAGTACTTC. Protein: CASSESPGYEQYF.